The clone carrying this T cell receptor beta chain was recorded many times. The antigen is not known. Time point here: pre-sensitization, week 0. Indicated treatment: therapeutic diphenylcyclopropenone sensitization with weekly scalp DPC. MiXCR was run by TCRdb on the RACE reads, yielding one entry per CDR3 protein. In the table there are a few hundred thousand distinct CDR3 sequences, around 5% of which are singletons. The sample comes from a study of human T cells and chemical hapten exposure. Across the study: Across the whole study, which lasted around 26 weeks, patients were given diphenylcyclopropenone on the scalp once a week.

V shed 0 bases and J shed 1 base, with 9 bases lying between them. Germline V lookup: CDR1 MGHRA, CDR2 YSYEKL. This CDR3 is 15 amino acids long. General observations from the study: Given that the donors had alopecia, their immune response may differ from that seen in healthy people.

This TCR was recovered from a woman younger than 30 with alopecia areata. Some clones in this sample may be carry-over from other donors' samples. This specimen was whole blood, taken in connection with sensitization to the hapten diphenylcyclopropenone (DPC). V gene TRBV4-1 combines with J gene TRBJ1-1, with D unclear. This CDR3 is CASSQETAENTEAFF. The CDR3 DNA reads as TGCGCCAGCAGCCAAGAGACGGCAGAGAACACTGAAGCTTTCTTT.